These T cell receptor beta chains were read from a single sample in a study of cytotoxic CD8 clonotypes in ibrutinib-treated CLL. TCRdb's copy holds only in-frame clones and misses some; the assay was immunoSEQ multiplex PCR. The table records some 130,000 clones, approximately 85% of them present only once. Here the sequenced sample was PBMCs, taken after 24 months of ibrutinib treatment. The source is a human donor with chronic lymphocytic leukemia. Each CDR3 is given with its conserved first and last residue. D genes are given only for firm matches. For some rows the clone size is stated as once, few or many, or as a class when expanded; others skip it.

.	TRBD1	TRBV11-2	TRBJ2-1	TGTGCCAGCAGCTTGGGACAGAACAATGAGCAGTTCTTC	CASSLGQNNEQFF
many	.	TRBV25-1	TRBJ1-1	TGTGCCAGCAGGAAGGGAAACACTGAAGCTTTCTTT	CASRKGNTEAFF
.	.	TRBV28	TRBJ1-1	TGTGCCAGCAGTCCCCGGGGGACTGAAGCTTTCTTT	CASSPRGTEAFF
.	.	TRBV19	TRBJ1-2	TGTGCCAGTACCATCGTAGGGTACTATGGCTACACCTTC	CASTIVGYYGYTF
.	.	TRBV4-2	TRBJ1-4	TGTGCCAGCAGCCAAGAAATCGCCGCAACTAATGAAAAACTGTTTTTT	CASSQEIAATNEKLFF
.	.	TRBV7-2	TRBJ2-7	TGTGCCAGCAGCCTACGGACTCCACTTCCCTCCTACGAGCAGTACTTC	CASSLRTPLPSYEQYF
.	.	TRBV7-8	TRBJ2-3	TGTGCCAGCAGCTTAGTCCGACCGTTAATAGAAAGCACAGATACGCAGTATTTT	CASSLVRPLIESTDTQYF
few	.	TRBV2	TRBJ1-2	TGTGCCAGCAGTGTTACCGGGACTCCCGATGGCTACACCTTC	CASSVTGTPDGYTF
.	.	TRBV5-4	TRBJ2-3	TGTGCCAGCAGCTTGGAGAGGACAGATACGCAGTATTTT	CASSLERTDTQYF
once	.	TRBV10-2	TRBJ2-7	TGCGCCAGCGGAGATTACACCTACGAGCAGTACTTC	CASGDYTYEQYF
.	.	TRBV19	TRBJ2-7	TGTGCCAGTAGTATGGAGGGGGGCGCGCAGTACTTC	CASSMEGGAQYF
once	.	TRBV15	TRBJ1-2	TGTGCCACCAGCGGCCCCGGGGCCTACTATGGCTACACCTTC	CATSGPGAYYGYTF
.	TRBD2	TRBV27	TRBJ2-3	TGTGCCAGCAGTTTCGGAGCGGGAGGTTTGGATACGCAGTATTTT	CASSFGAGGLDTQYF
.	TRBD2	TRBV15	TRBJ2-5	TGTGCCACCAGCAGAGGCGGCGGGAGGGCCTTCATGGAGACCCAGTACTTC	CATSRGGGRAFMETQYF
few	TRBD1	TRBV19	TRBJ2-7	TGTGCCAGTAGTATAGATACAACAGGGGCCTACGAGCAGTACTTC	CASSIDTTGAYEQYF
.	TRBD2	TRBV5-4	TRBJ2-3	TGTGCCAGCAGCGCCACTCAACTAGCGGGGGGTACGCAGTATTTT	CASSATQLAGGTQYF
.	TRBD1	TRBV6-5	TRBJ1-1	TGTGCCAGCAGAACGGGTGCGGGACAGGGGGATGAAGCTTTCTTT	CASRTGAGQGDEAFF
.	.	TRBV9	TRBJ1-2	TGTGCCAGCAGCAACAGAGGGGGAGGGGGAGGCTACACCTTC	CASSNRGGGGGYTF
.	TRBD1	TRBV19	TRBJ1-5	TGTGCCAGTAGCAGGACAGGGGTTGGACAGCCCCAGCATTTT	CASSRTGVGQPQHF
.	TRBD2	TRBV2	TRBJ2-3	TGTGCCAGCAGCGGACTAGCGCCAGATACGCAGTATTTT	CASSGLAPDTQYF
few	.	TRBV27	TRBJ2-2	TGTGCCACCCACGGAACGACCTACACCGGGGAGCTGTTTTTT	CATHGTTYTGELFF
.	.	TRBV10-3	TRBJ1-6	TGTGCCATCAGTGAAGGACAGATTAGGTCACCCCTCCACTTT	CAISEGQIRSPLHF
.	.	TRBV7-2	TRBJ2-1	TGTGCCAGCAACCCCGCGTTCGACAGAACCTACAATGAGCAGTTCTTC	CASNPAFDRTYNEQFF
.	.	TRBV5-6	TRBJ2-1	TGTGCCAGCAGCTTGATGACCGGGAACAACAATGAGCAGTTCTTC	CASSLMTGNNNEQFF
.	.	TRBV4-3	TRBJ1-4	TGCGCCAGCAGCCAACTGGGACAAACTAATGAAAAACTGTTTTTT	CASSQLGQTNEKLFF
.	.	TRBV29-1	TRBJ2-5	TGCAGCGTCGCCTCCTGGGAAGAGACCCAGTACTTC	CSVASWEETQYF
.	TRBD1	TRBV7-9	TRBJ1-2	TGTGCCAGCAGCTTAGCGGGACAGAGAGGCTACACCTTC	CASSLAGQRGYTF
.	.	TRBV27	TRBJ1-5	TGTGCCAGCAGTTTTGAGGGCTTAAGCAATCAGCCCCAGCATTTT	CASSFEGLSNQPQHF
.	.	TRBV28	TRBJ1-5	TGTGCCAGCAGTTTAACGGGCAATCAGCCCCAGCATTTT	CASSLTGNQPQHF
.	TRBD2	TRBV9	TRBJ2-7	TGTGCCAGCAGCGATCGGTCGACTAGCGGGGGAGGCTACGAGCAGTACTTC	CASSDRSTSGGGYEQYF
.	.	TRBV5-4	TRBJ2-7	TGTGCCAGCAGTCCTGGGGGTCCTCTCAACGAGCAGTACTTC	CASSPGGPLNEQYF
.	.	TRBV11-2	TRBJ2-7	TGTGCCAGCAGGGAACAACAGGGACCTTCCTACGAGCAGTACTTC	CASREQQGPSYEQYF
.	TRBD1	TRBV15	TRBJ1-1	TGTGCCACCAGCAGAGTGGGACAGGTGAACACTGAAGCTTTCTTT	CATSRVGQVNTEAFF
.	TRBD1	TRBV25-1	TRBJ1-3	TGTGCCAGCACCCTGGACAGGGATGGAAACACCATATATTTT	CASTLDRDGNTIYF
once	.	TRBV5-6	TRBJ1-2	TGTGCCAGCCGCTTATACGCCTGGGGATCCCCGGTGGATGGCTACACCTTC	CASRLYAWGSPVDGYTF
.	.	TRBV21-1	TRBJ2-1	TGTGCCAGCATCGGTACCGGACTAGCGGGGGCCTACAATGAGCAGTTCTTC	CASIGTGLAGAYNEQFF
.	TRBD2	TRBV5-1	TRBJ2-7	TGCGCCAGCAGCTTGGTAGCGGGGGACTCCTACGAGCAGTACTTC	CASSLVAGDSYEQYF
.	TRBD1	TRBV6-1	TRBJ1-5	TGTGCCAGCAGAGACAGGGCTGTACATCAGCCCCAGCATTTT	CASRDRAVHQPQHF
medium-sized	.	TRBV19	TRBJ2-3	TGTGCCAGTAGTCTCGACGATAGGCGGCTTGGGAACACAGATACGCAGTATTTT	CASSLDDRRLGNTDTQYF
.	.	TRBV15	TRBJ2-7	TGTGCCACCAGCAGAGGAGGATCCTCCTACGAGCAGTACTTC	CATSRGGSSYEQYF
once	.	TRBV19	TRBJ1-5	TGTGCCAGTAGTGAGTTACCCGGGCCCCAGCATTTT	CASSELPGPQHF